This T cell receptor (beta chain) comes out of a study of PD-1 blockade in classical Hodgkin lymphoma. Points from the study as a whole: The authors excluded patients who started nivolumab under 1 year after ASCT. Underlying causes for the observed repertoire differences were not defined, possibly disease activity or prior therapy. While CD8+ TCR diversity did not rise significantly by C4D1, CD4+ TCR diversity did.

In this sample, this clone turned up once. Its antigen is unknown. Specified time point: cycle 4 day 1 (C4D1), after six to seven weeks of nivolumab. Relapses following autologous stem cell transplantation were seen in all patients, with brentuximab vedotin exposure varying. Best responses fell into complete response, partial response or progressive disease. Germline CDR1 reads LNHDA; CDR2 reads SQIVND (reference sequence). The CDR3 is made up of 14 amino acids. V lost 3 bases, J lost 6 bases, and 11 bases lay in between. Here immunoSEQ multiplex PCR was the method, and the copy in TCRdb shows in-frame clones only, minus some. Of just under 20,000 clones in the sample, 76% were seen once.

The TCR comes from a human donor with classical Hodgkin lymphoma. The sequencing here drew on peripheral blood mononuclear cells (PBMCs), taken before the fourth cycle of nivolumab. V gene TRBV19 combines with J gene TRBJ2-2, with D hard to call. The CDR3 DNA follows: TGTGCCAGTAGTATTGTAGAGCGATCCGGGGAGCTGTTTTTT. This sequence encodes CASSIVERSGELFF.